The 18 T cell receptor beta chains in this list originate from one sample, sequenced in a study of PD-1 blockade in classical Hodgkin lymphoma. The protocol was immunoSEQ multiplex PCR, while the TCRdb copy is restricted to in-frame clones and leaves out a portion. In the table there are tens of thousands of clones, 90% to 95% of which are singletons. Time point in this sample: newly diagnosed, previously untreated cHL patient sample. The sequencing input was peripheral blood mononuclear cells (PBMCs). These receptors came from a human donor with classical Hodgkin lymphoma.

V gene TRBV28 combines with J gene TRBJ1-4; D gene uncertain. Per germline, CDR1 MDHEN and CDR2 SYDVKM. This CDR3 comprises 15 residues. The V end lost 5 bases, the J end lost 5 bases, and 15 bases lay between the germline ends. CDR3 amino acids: CASSAAQRVNEKLFF. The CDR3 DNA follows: TGTGCCAGCAGTGCCGCCCAGAGGGTCAATGAAAAACTGTTTTTT. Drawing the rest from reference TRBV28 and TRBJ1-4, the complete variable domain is DVKVTQSSRYLVKRTGEKVFLECVQDMDHENMFWYRQDPGLGLRLIYFSYDVKMKEKGDIPEGYSVSREKKERFSLILESASTNQTSMYLCASSAAQRVNEKLFFGSGTQLSVL.

CDR3 in DNA: TGCGCCAGCAGCCGACGACTGACTAGCGGAGGCACAGATACGCAGTATTTT. It translates to CASSRRLTSGGTDTQYF. This chain joins TRBV5-1 and TRBJ2-3, with TRBD2 matching over 9 bases. J was trimmed by 1 base and V by 4 bases; bases with no gene match: 10. The length of the CDR3 is 17 residues. Germline values: CDR1 SGHRS, CDR2 YFSETQ.

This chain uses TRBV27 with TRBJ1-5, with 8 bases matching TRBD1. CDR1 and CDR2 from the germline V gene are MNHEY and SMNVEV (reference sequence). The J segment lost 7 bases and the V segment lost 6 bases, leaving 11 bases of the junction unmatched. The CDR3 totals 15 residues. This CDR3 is CASSIRQGTKQPQHF. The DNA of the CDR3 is TGTGCCAGCAGCATTCGACAGGGGACGAAGCAGCCCCAGCATTTT.

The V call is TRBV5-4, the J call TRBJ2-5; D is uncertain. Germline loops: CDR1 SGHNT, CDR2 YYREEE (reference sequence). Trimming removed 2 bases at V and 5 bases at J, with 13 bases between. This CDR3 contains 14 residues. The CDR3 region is CASSFLPVTETQYF. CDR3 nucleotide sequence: TGTGCCAGCAGCTTTCTCCCAGTTACGGAGACCCAGTACTTC. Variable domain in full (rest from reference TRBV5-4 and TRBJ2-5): ETGVTQSPTHLIKTRGQQVTLRCSSQSGHNTVSWYQQALGQGPQFIFQYYREEENGRGNFPPRFSGLQFPNYSSELNVNALELDDSALYLCASSFLPVTETQYFGPGTRLLVL.

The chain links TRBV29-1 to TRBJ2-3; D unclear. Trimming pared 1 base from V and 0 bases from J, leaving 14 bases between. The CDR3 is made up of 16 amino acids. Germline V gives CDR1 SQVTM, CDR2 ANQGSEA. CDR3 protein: CSVEGYPQPSTDTQYF. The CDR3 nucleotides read TGCAGCGTTGAAGGCTATCCACAGCCAAGCACAGATACGCAGTATTTT.

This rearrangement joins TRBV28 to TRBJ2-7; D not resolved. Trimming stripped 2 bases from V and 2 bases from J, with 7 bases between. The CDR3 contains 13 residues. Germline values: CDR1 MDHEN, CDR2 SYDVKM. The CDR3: CASSLRAAYEQYF. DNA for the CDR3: TGTGCCAGCAGTTTAAGGGCAGCCTACGAGCAGTACTTC.

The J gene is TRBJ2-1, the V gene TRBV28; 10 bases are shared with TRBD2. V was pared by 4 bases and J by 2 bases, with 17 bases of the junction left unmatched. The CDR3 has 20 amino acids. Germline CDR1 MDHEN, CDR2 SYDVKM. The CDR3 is CASSSPGTEDSGRPYNEQFF. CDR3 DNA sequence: TGTGCCAGCAGTTCACCAGGGACAGAAGATAGCGGGAGGCCCTACAATGAGCAGTTCTTC.

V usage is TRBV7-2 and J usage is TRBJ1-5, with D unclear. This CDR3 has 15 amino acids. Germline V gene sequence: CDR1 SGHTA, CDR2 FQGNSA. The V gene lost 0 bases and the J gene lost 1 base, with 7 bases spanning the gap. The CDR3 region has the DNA TGTGCCAGCAGCTTAGCCCAGGCCAGCAATCAGCCCCAGCATTTT. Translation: CASSLAQASNQPQHF.

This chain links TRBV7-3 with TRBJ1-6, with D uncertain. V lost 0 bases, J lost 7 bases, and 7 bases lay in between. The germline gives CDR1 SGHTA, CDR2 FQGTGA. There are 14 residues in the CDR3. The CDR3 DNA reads TGTGCCAGCAGCTTAACAGGGTCAAATTCACCCCTCCACTTT. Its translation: CASSLTGSNSPLHF.

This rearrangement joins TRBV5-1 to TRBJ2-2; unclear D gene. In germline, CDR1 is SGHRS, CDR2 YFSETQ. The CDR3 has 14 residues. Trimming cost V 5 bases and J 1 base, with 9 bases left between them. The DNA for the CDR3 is TGCGCCAGCAGGGCGGACGGGAACACCGGGGAGCTGTTTTTT. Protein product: CASRADGNTGELFF.

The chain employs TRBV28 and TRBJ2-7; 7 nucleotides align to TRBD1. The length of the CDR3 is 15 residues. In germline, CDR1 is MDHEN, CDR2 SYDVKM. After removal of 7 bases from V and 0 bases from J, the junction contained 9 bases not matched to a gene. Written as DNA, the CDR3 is TGTGCCAGCACTCTAGGGGGCGGAAGCTCCTACGAGCAGTACTTC. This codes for CASTLGGGSSYEQYF.

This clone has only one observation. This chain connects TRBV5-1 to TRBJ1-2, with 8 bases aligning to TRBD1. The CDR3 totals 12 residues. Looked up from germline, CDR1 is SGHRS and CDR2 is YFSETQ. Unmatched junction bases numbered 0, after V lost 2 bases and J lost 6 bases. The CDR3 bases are TGCGCCAGCAGCTTCAGGGGGCATGGCTACACCTTC. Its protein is CASSFRGHGYTF.

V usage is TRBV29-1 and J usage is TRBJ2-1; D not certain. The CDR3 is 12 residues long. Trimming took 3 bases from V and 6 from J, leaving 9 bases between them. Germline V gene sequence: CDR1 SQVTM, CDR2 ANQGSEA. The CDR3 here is CSVDAWGNEQFF. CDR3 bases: TGCAGCGTTGATGCTTGGGGCAATGAGCAGTTCTTC.

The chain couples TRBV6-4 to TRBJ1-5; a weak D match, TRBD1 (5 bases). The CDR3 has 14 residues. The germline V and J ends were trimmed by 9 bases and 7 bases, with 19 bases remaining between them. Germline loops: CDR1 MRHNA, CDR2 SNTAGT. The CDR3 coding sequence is TGTGCCAGACGGGCTTACAGGCTCGGGCAGCCCCAGCATTTT. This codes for CARRAYRLGQPQHF.

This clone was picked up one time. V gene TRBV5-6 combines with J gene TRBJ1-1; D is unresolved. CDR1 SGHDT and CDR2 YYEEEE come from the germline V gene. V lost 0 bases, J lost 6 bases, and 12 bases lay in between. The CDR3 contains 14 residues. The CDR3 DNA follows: TGTGCCAGCAGCTTGGACGACGGCTACCCTGAAGCTTTCTTT. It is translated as CASSLDDGYPEAFF.

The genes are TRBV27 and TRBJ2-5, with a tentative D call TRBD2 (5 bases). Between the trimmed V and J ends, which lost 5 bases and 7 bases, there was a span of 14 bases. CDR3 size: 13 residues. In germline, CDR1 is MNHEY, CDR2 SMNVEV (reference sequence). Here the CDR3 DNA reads TGTGCCAGCAGTGGATGGAGCGAGGGGACCCAGTACTTC. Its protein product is CASSGWSEGTQYF.

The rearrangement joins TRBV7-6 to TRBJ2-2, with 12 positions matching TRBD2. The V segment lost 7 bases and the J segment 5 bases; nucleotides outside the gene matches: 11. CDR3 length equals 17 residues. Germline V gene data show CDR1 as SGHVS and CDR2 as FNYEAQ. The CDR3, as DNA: TGTGCCAGCACCCCGACTAGCGGGAGAGGGGGAACCGGGGAGCTGTTTTTT. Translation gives CASTPTSGRGGTGELFF.

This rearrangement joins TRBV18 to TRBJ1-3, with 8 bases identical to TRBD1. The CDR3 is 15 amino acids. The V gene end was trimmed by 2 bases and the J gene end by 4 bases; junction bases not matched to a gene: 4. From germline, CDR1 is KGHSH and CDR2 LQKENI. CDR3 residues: CASSPDRGSGNTIYF. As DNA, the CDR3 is TGTGCCAGCTCACCAGACAGGGGATCCGGAAACACCATATATTTT.